The 18 T cell receptor beta chains in this list originate from one sample, sequenced in a study of blood T cell repertoires in COVID-19. Using immunoSEQ multiplex PCR, the repertoire was profiled, and TCRdb retains in-frame clones only, with some absent. The data show around 220,000 clones, 82% seen once. Material for sequencing was peripheral blood. The origin of the receptors is a woman at least 80 years old with COVID-19, enrolled during active disease.

This clone was observed a single time. V usage is TRBV11-2 and J usage is TRBJ1-2; D is perhaps TRBD1 (5 bases). Germline CDR1 and CDR2: SGHAT and FQNNGV. The CDR3 loop spans 13 amino acids. The ends were cut back, 3 bases at V and 7 bases at J, with 12 bases in the middle. As DNA, the CDR3 is TGTGCCAGCAGCTTGACCAGGGTCGGTGGCTACACCTTC. This gives the protein CASSLTRVGGYTF.

The chain carries TRBV6-5 and TRBJ2-7, with D maybe TRBD1 (6 bases). This CDR3 comprises 13 residues. Trimming took 6 bases from V and 0 from J, leaving 9 bases between them. Germline V gene sequence: CDR1 MNHEY, CDR2 SVGAGI. The CDR3 sequence is CASRRDTSYEQYF. The CDR3 DNA reads as TGTGCCAGCAGGAGGGACACCTCCTACGAGCAGTACTTC.

V usage is TRBV3-1 (or the pseudogene TRBV3-2) and J usage is TRBJ2-7, with TRBD2 as a possible D gene (5 bases). The CDR3 extends over 16 amino acids. Germline-derived CDR1 and CDR2 are LGHDT and YNNKEL (reference sequence). The V end lost 3 bases, the J end lost 1 base, and 16 bases lay between the germline ends. CDR3 sequence reads: CASSQSGLRRSYEQYF. For the CDR3, the DNA is TGTGCCAGCAGCCAGAGTGGACTTCGAAGATCCTACGAGCAGTACTTC.

V usage is TRBV7-9 and J usage is TRBJ2-3; TRBD1 might be the D (5 bases). The CDR3 runs 15 residues. The germline V gene has CDR1 SEHNR and CDR2 FQNEAQ (reference sequence). Trimming pared 5 bases from V and 2 bases from J, leaving 14 bases between. The CDR3 protein is CASSLDSLYTDTQYF. The CDR3 coding sequence is TGTGCCAGCAGCCTAGACAGCCTTTACACAGATACGCAGTATTTT.

The CDR3 sequence is CASSLVYGTLNTDTQYF. Written as DNA, the CDR3 is TGCGCCAGCAGCTTGGTTTATGGGACTCTAAACACAGATACGCAGTATTTT. The chain carries TRBV5-1 and TRBJ2-3; D may be TRBD2 (6 bases). Germline V gives CDR1 SGHRS, CDR2 YFSETQ. V was clipped by 0 bases and J by 2 bases, with 16 bases between them. The CDR3 covers 17 residues.

This clone occurred once. This chain connects TRBV28 to TRBJ1-3; no clear D. CDR3 length: 17 residues. Trimming left V 4 bases short and J 0 bases short, with 16 bases between. Per germline, CDR1 MDHEN and CDR2 SYDVKM. CDR3 nucleotide sequence: TGTGCCAGCAGTTCCCCCTCACCAGGTCGCTCTGGAAACACCATATATTTT. Translation: CASSSPSPGRSGNTIYF.

CDR3 loop: CASREGLSNEKLFF. As DNA, the CDR3 is TGCGCCAGCAGGGAGGGACTGAGTAATGAAAAACTGTTTTTT. This chain joins TRBV4-1 and TRBJ1-4; TRBD1 is a possible D gene (5 bases). V lost 6 bases, J lost 4 bases, and 12 bases lay in between. The CDR3 is 14 residues long. Germline V gene data show CDR1 as MGHRA and CDR2 as YSYEKL.

The chain recombines TRBV5-1 with TRBJ1-1, with D maybe TRBD1 (6 bases). The CDR3 has 17 amino acids. Germline values: CDR1 SGHRS, CDR2 YFSETQ. The V end lost 2 bases, the J end lost 0 bases, and 17 bases lay between the germline ends. CDR3 region: CASSLLQGSTVNTEAFF. In DNA, the CDR3 is TGCGCCAGCAGCTTATTACAGGGTTCCACAGTGAACACTGAAGCTTTCTTT.

V usage is TRBV6-5 and J usage is TRBJ2-3, with TRBD1 as a possible D gene (6 bases). Germline values: CDR1 MNHEY, CDR2 SVGAGI. The V and J ends lost 6 bases and 4 bases respectively, with 14 bases between them. CDR3 length: 14 residues. The CDR3 DNA follows: TGTGCCAGCAGCCGAGGACAGCGCGCAGATACGCAGTATTTT. Protein sequence: CASSRGQRADTQYF.

The V gene is TRBV5-1, the J gene TRBJ2-3; a weak D match, TRBD2 (6 bases). Germline CDR1 and CDR2: SGHRS and YFSETQ. This CDR3 spans 13 amino acids. Trimming pared 4 bases from V and 6 bases from J, leaving 12 bases between. The CDR3 DNA reads TGCGCCAGCAGCACCGGGGGTCTGGATACGCAGTATTTT. Encoded protein: CASSTGGLDTQYF. The full variable domain, its missing parts supplied by reference TRBV5-1 and TRBJ2-3, is KAGVTQTPRYLIKTRGQQVTLSCSPISGHRSVSWYQQTPGQGLQFLFEYFSETQRNKGNFPGRFSGRQFSNSRSEMNVSTLELGDSALYLCASSTGGLDTQYFGPGTRLTVL.

The table lists this clone with many counts. CDR3 DNA: TGTGCCAGCAGCCAAAGGGACAGGGGGCCTAACTCACCCCTCCACTTT. Its protein is CASSQRDRGPNSPLHF. The chain couples TRBV16 to TRBJ1-6; TRBD1 agrees at 12 bases. Germline V lookup: CDR1 KGHSY, CDR2 FQNENV. This CDR3 contains 16 residues. J was trimmed by 10 bases and V by 2 bases; bases with no gene match: 6.

The table lists this clone with a count of one. The chain uses TRBV7-3 and TRBJ2-2; 8 nucleotides line up with TRBD2. J gave up 1 base and V 4 bases, and 5 bases lay outside the gene matches. The CDR3 is made up of 16 amino acids. CDR1 is SGHTA and CDR2 is FQGTGA in the germline V gene. The CDR3 nucleotides are TGTGCCAGCAGCTCCTTTAGCGGGGTGAACACCGGGGAGCTGTTTTTT. This encodes CASSSFSGVNTGELFF.

The V call is TRBV11-2, the J call TRBJ2-6; possible D gene TRBD1, 5 bases. V dropped 4 bases and J dropped 3 bases, with 7 bases sitting between them. CDR3 length: 14 amino acids. The germline CDR1 and CDR2 sequences are SGHAT and FQNNGV. The CDR3 nucleotides read TGTGCCAGCAGCTCCCAGGGTGGGGCCAACGTCCTGACTTTC. This sequence encodes CASSSQGGANVLTF.

The chain is built from TRBV30 and TRBJ1-1; D unclear. Per the germline V gene, CDR1 is GTSNPN and CDR2 is SVGIG (reference sequence). The CDR3 runs 13 residues. The V end lost 3 bases, the J end lost 1 base, and 9 bases lay between the germline ends. Here the CDR3 reads CAWSPGGNTEAFF. The CDR3 nucleotides read TGTGCCTGGAGCCCCGGAGGGAACACTGAAGCTTTCTTT. The variable domain in full, completed from reference TRBV30 and TRBJ1-1, reads SQTIHQWPATLVQPVGSPLSLECTVEGTSNPNLYWYRQAAGRGLQLLFYSVGIGQISSEVPQNLSASRPQDRQFILSSKKLLLSDSGFYLCAWSPGGNTEAFFGQGTRLTVV.

This chain links TRBV7-2 with TRBJ2-7; possible D gene TRBD2, 6 bases. The CDR3 spans 17 residues. With 3 bases removed from V and 2 bases from J, the gap between germline ends came to 20 bases. Germline CDR1 SGHTA, CDR2 FQGNSA. The CDR3 here is CASSFQPNRGLTYEQYF. CDR3 bases: TGTGCCAGCAGCTTTCAACCGAATCGGGGACTGACCTACGAGCAGTACTTC.

This clone came up a few times. V gene TRBV11-3 combines with J gene TRBJ1-1; no definite D call. Trimming cost V 0 bases and J 2 bases, with 10 bases left between them. Per germline, CDR1 SGHNT and CDR2 YENEEA. This CDR3 has 15 amino acids. In nucleotides, the CDR3 is TGTGCCAGCAGCTTAGATGGCAGAGGCAACACTGAAGCTTTCTTT. It encodes CASSLDGRGNTEAFF.

This sequence joins TRBV18 and TRBJ2-7, with 10 bases fitting TRBD1. CDR1 is KGHSH, CDR2 LQKENI, per germline. The CDR3 contains 15 residues. The J segment lost 9 bases and the V segment lost 5 bases, leaving 13 bases of the junction unmatched. The CDR3 loop reads CASSSRDRGSTGQYF. CDR3 DNA sequence: TGTGCCAGCTCATCTCGGGACAGGGGATCTACGGGGCAGTACTTC.

The chain recombines TRBV12-3 or TRBV12-4 with TRBJ2-1; D remains ambiguous. This CDR3 region has 12 residues. Trimming stripped 2 bases from V and 13 bases from J, with 12 bases between. Here the CDR3 DNA reads TGTGCCAGCAGTTTACTACCGGGTCCTCAGTTCTTC. Amino acids: CASSLLPGPQFF.